Listed below are T cell receptor beta chains from one sample, sequenced in a study of blood T cell repertoires in COVID-19. Repertoires were generated with immunoSEQ multiplex PCR, while TCRdb's copy carries only in-frame clones and drops some. The sample consists of fewer than 250,000 clones, 84% of them appearing once. Material: PBMCs or T cells enriched from blood (not recorded which). These receptors were taken from a woman aged 30 to 39 who had recovered from COVID-19. The CDR3 runs from the conserved cysteine through the conserved F or W. D genes are given only for firm matches. The listing skips clone size in some rows; elsewhere it reads once, few, many or a size class.

d_gene | j_gene | abundance | v_gene | CDR3aa | CDR3nt
NA | TRBJ1-4 | once | TRBV15 | CATSSQGIRGEKLFF | TGTGCCACCAGCAGCCAGGGCATCAGGGGTGAAAAACTGTTTTTT
NA | TRBJ1-5 | NA | TRBV5-1 | CASSQGGGEQPQHF | TGCGCCAGCAGCCAGGGAGGGGGTGAGCAGCCCCAGCATTTT
TRBD1 | TRBJ2-4 | once | TRBV5-1 | CASSQGQQKNIQYF | TGCGCCAGCAGCCAGGGACAGCAAAAAAACATTCAGTACTTC
NA | TRBJ2-5 | few | TRBV28 | CASRPPGTLGTQYF | TGTGCCAGCAGACCCCCCGGGACATTGGGGACCCAGTACTTC
NA | TRBJ1-5 | NA | TRBV6-5 | CASQGLKNQPQHF | TGTGCCAGCCAGGGCCTTAAAAATCAGCCCCAGCATTTT
NA | TRBJ1-2 | NA | TRBV6-5 | CASSYAAGFGYTF | TGTGCCAGCAGTTACGCCGCAGGGTTTGGCTACACCTTC
TRBD1 | TRBJ1-4 | NA | TRBV2 | CASRGGAGEKLFF | TGTGCCAGCCGAGGGGGCGCGGGGGAAAAACTGTTTTTT
TRBD2 | TRBJ2-7 | NA | TRBV13 | CASSLRPGLGSAEQYF | TGTGCCAGCAGCTTACGGCCGGGACTAGGCTCGGCCGAGCAGTACTTC
TRBD1 | TRBJ1-3 | NA | TRBV4-1 | CASSQDPGGGRNTIYF | TGCGCCAGCAGCCAGGACCCAGGGGGCGGGAGAAACACCATATATTTT
TRBD2 | TRBJ2-2 | once | TRBV5-8 | CASSYLAGAGTGELFF | TGTGCCAGCAGCTACCTAGCGGGGGCTGGGACCGGGGAGCTGTTTTTT
TRBD2 | TRBJ2-3 | NA | TRBV5-5 | CASSLRTSGTTDTQYF | TGTGCCAGCAGCCTTCGGACTAGCGGAACGACAGATACGCAGTATTTT
NA | TRBJ2-1 | NA | TRBV12-1 | CASPGTSGYNEQFF | TGTGCCAGCCCCGGGACTAGCGGATACAATGAGCAGTTCTTC
TRBD1 | TRBJ2-7 | NA | TRBV27 | CASRTGTALEQYF | TGTGCCAGCCGAACCGGGACAGCCTTGGAGCAGTACTTC
NA | TRBJ1-3 | NA | TRBV7-9 | CATGETDGNTIYF | TGTGCCACCGGGGAGACGGATGGAAACACCATATATTTT
NA | TRBJ1-2 | NA | TRBV21-1 | CASPQEGTGYLGHHGYTF | TGTGCCAGTCCTCAGGAGGGGACAGGGTATCTAGGGCATCATGGCTACACCTTC
TRBD1 | TRBJ2-3 | NA | TRBV10-1 | CAIEDSGGTQYF | TGCGCCATCGAGGACTCAGGGGGTACGCAGTATTTT
NA | TRBJ2-1 | NA | TRBV9 | CASSVVANYEQFF | TGTGCCAGCAGCGTAGTTGCGAACTATGAGCAGTTCTTC
NA | TRBJ1-4 | NA | TRBV7-2 | CASSPNRKGHATNEKLFF | TGTGCCAGCAGCCCAAACAGGAAGGGACACGCAACTAATGAAAAACTGTTTTTT
NA | TRBJ1-3 | NA | TRBV9 | CASSVETATPRKASGNTIYF | TGTGCCAGCAGCGTAGAGACAGCGACTCCAAGAAAAGCCTCTGGAAACACCATATATTTT
TRBD1 | TRBJ1-1 | NA | TRBV18 | CASSPGQYTEAFF | TGTGCCAGCTCACCGGGACAGTATACTGAAGCTTTCTTT
NA | TRBJ1-2 | NA | TRBV29-1 | CSVEDGTNYGYTF | TGCAGCGTTGAAGATGGCACTAACTATGGCTACACCTTC
TRBD2 | TRBJ2-1 | NA | TRBV10-3 | CAISESGRSYNEQFF | TGTGCCATCAGTGAAAGCGGGAGATCCTACAATGAGCAGTTCTTC
TRBD1 | TRBJ2-5 | NA | TRBV19 | CATYRDRRSQETQYF | TGTGCCACTTACCGGGACAGGCGATCCCAAGAGACCCAGTACTTC
NA | TRBJ2-1 | NA | TRBV5-1 | CASRTGTYNEQFF | TGCGCCAGCAGAACCGGGACTTACAATGAGCAGTTCTTC
NA | TRBJ2-6 | NA | TRBV9 | CASSVGPSGANVLTF | TGTGCCAGCAGCGTAGGGCCCTCTGGGGCCAACGTCCTGACTTTC
NA | TRBJ1-5 | NA | TRBV28 | CASKMGGNQPQHF | TGTGCCAGCAAAATGGGGGGGAATCAGCCCCAGCATTTT
NA | TRBJ1-1 | NA | TRBV2 | CASSSTPGTEAFF | TGTGCCAGCAGTTCGACACCAGGCACTGAAGCTTTCTTT
NA | TRBJ1-2 | NA | TRBV24-1 | CATSNGGAWRTDGYTF | TGTGCCACCAGTAACGGGGGAGCTTGGAGAACTGATGGCTACACCTTC
TRBD1 | TRBJ2-2 | NA | TRBV24-1 | CATSDTGQGWTGELFF | TGTGCCACCAGTGATACCGGACAGGGTTGGACCGGGGAGCTGTTTTTT
NA | TRBJ2-3 | NA | TRBV5-1 | CASSSRPTGTDTQYF | TGCGCCAGCAGCTCCCGACCAACAGGAACAGATACGCAGTATTTT
NA | TRBJ1-2 | NA | TRBV5-1 | CASSLERDYGYTF | TGCGCCAGCAGCTTGGAGAGGGACTATGGCTACACCTTC
TRBD2 | TRBJ2-1 | NA | TRBV5-1 | CASSLYVGTTNEQFF | TGCGCCAGCAGCTTGTATGTTGGGACTACTAATGAGCAGTTCTTC
NA | TRBJ2-5 | NA | TRBV27 | CASKTNHRESKTQYF | TGTGCCAGTAAAACGAACCACAGGGAAAGTAAGACCCAGTACTTC
TRBD1 | TRBJ1-4 | NA | TRBV7-3 | CASSLKGGGNEKLFF | TGTGCCAGCAGCTTAAAAGGGGGCGGCAATGAAAAACTGTTTTTT
TRBD2 | TRBJ2-1 | NA | TRBV5-1 | CASSLAPGTSGTPNSNEQFF | TGCGCCAGCAGCTTGGCCCCCGGGACTAGCGGGACTCCCAACAGCAATGAGCAGTTCTTC
TRBD2 | TRBJ2-1 | few | TRBV18 | CASSPAAGTSGYNEQFF | TGTGCCAGCTCACCAGCGGCCGGGACTAGCGGTTACAATGAGCAGTTCTTC
NA | TRBJ1-2 | NA | TRBV29-1 | CSVVGGPYGYTF | TGCAGCGTTGTGGGGGGACCCTATGGCTACACCTTC
TRBD2 | TRBJ2-7 | few | TRBV5-1 | CASSLNSGTYEQYF | TGCGCCAGCAGCTTGAATAGCGGGACCTACGAGCAGTACTTC
TRBD1 | TRBJ1-1 | once | TRBV29-1 | CSADRGTEAFF | TGCAGCGCCGACAGGGGCACTGAAGCTTTCTTT
TRBD1 | TRBJ2-7 | NA | TRBV25-1 | CASSEFTAGGLYEQYF | TGTGCCAGCAGTGAATTTACCGCAGGGGGTTTATACGAGCAGTACTTC
TRBD2 | TRBJ2-7 | NA | TRBV7-3 | CASSETSGARHEQYF | TGTGCCAGCAGCGAGACTAGCGGTGCTCGCCACGAGCAGTACTTC
TRBD2 | TRBJ2-1 | NA | TRBV24-1 | CATSDSSRAGGEQFF | TGTGCCACCAGTGATAGTAGTAGGGCGGGAGGGGAGCAGTTCTTC
NA | TRBJ2-1 | once | TRBV28 | CASSLGGSSSYNEQFF | TGTGCCAGCAGTTTAGGGGGGAGTAGCTCCTACAATGAGCAGTTCTTC
TRBD1 | TRBJ1-4 | NA | TRBV28 | CASSLGDRPGREKLFF | TGTGCCAGCAGTTTGGGGGACAGGCCAGGGAGGGAAAAACTGTTTTTT
NA | TRBJ2-6 | NA | TRBV5-8 | CASSFTGMSGANVLTF | TGTGCCAGCAGCTTTACAGGGATGTCTGGGGCCAACGTCCTGACTTTC
TRBD1 | TRBJ1-3 | once | TRBV6-6 | CASNSQGTGNTIYF | TGTGCCAGCAATTCACAGGGGACTGGAAACACCATATATTTT
NA | TRBJ1-1 | NA | TRBV3-1/TRBV3-2 | CASSLRGVPAEAFF | TGTGCCAGCAGCCTGCGGGGGGTCCCGGCTGAAGCTTTCTTT
TRBD2 | TRBJ2-2 | NA | TRBV14 | CASSQVGGSPGELFF | TGTGCCAGCAGCCAAGTGGGCGGGAGCCCCGGGGAGCTGTTTTTT
NA | TRBJ1-1 | NA | TRBV28 | CASAASGGEAFF | TGTGCCAGCGCCGCCTCGGGCGGGGAAGCTTTCTTT
NA | TRBJ2-4 | few | TRBV30 | CAWSVAAKNIQYF | TGTGCCTGGAGTGTAGCAGCCAAAAACATTCAGTACTTC
NA | TRBJ2-7 | NA | TRBV28 | CASSFKSGVWYEQYF | TGTGCCAGCAGTTTTAAGTCCGGGGTGTGGTACGAGCAGTACTTC
TRBD1 | TRBJ1-5 | once | TRBV5-6 | CASSLRLGTANQPQHF | TGTGCCAGCAGCTTGAGGCTTGGGACAGCTAATCAGCCCCAGCATTTT
NA | TRBJ2-3 | NA | TRBV29-1 | CSVDNSFTDTQYF | TGCAGCGTTGATAACAGTTTCACAGATACGCAGTATTTT
NA | TRBJ1-5 | NA | TRBV19 | CASSIAGVNQPQHF | TGTGCCAGTAGTATAGCAGGGGTCAATCAGCCCCAGCATTTT
TRBD1 | TRBJ2-1 | few | TRBV11-2 | CASSLDQGAYNEQFF | TGTGCCAGCAGCTTAGATCAGGGGGCTTACAATGAGCAGTTCTTC
NA | TRBJ1-6 | NA | TRBV28 | CASHLRQGPGNSPLHF | TGTGCCAGCCACCTTAGGCAGGGCCCAGGGAATTCACCCCTCCACTTT
TRBD1 | TRBJ1-5 | NA | TRBV5-6 | CASSQQGINNQPQHF | TGTGCCAGCAGCCAACAGGGGATTAACAATCAGCCCCAGCATTTT
NA | TRBJ2-3 | NA | TRBV7-9 | CASSPDSDYTDTQYF | TGTGCCAGCAGCCCGGACAGCGACTACACAGATACGCAGTATTTT
NA | TRBJ1-3 | few | TRBV29-1 | CSVVLQGQNTIYF | TGCAGCGTTGTTCTACAGGGCCAAAACACCATATATTTT
NA | TRBJ1-1 | once | TRBV9 | CASSRGSSDTEAFF | TGTGCCAGCAGCCGAGGGTCGAGCGACACTGAAGCTTTCTTT